The clone carrying this TCR beta chain has a handful of counts. TCRdb's copy holds only in-frame clones and misses some; the assay was immunoSEQ multiplex PCR. The data show about 350,000 clones, about 88% seen once. This CDR3 has 15 amino acids. The V end was cut by 3 bases, the J end by 2 bases, with 12 bases between. Germline V lookup: CDR1 SGHRS, CDR2 YFSETQ. This sample is part of a study of Ad26.COV2.S vaccination and SARS-CoV-2 variants. As for treatment: over 15 received Ad26.COV2.S at low or high dose, single or two shots; about 5 received placebo; per-sample allocation not given. On day 63 after the first injection, vaccine and placebo recipients gave samples.

The chain uses TRBV5-1 and TRBJ1-5; D unresolved. The clonotype was recovered from a person aged 18-60 years who received the Ad26.COV2.S COVID-19 vaccine or a placebo. The sequences come from peripheral blood, collected in a trial of Ad26.COV2.S vaccine versus placebo. This CDR3 reads CASSSRPGGNQPQHF. CDR3 bases: TGCGCCAGCAGCTCCCGACCTGGAGGCAATCAGCCCCAGCATTTT.